One and the same sample provided the 17 T cell receptor beta chains below, sequenced in a study of blood T cell repertoires in COVID-19. Only in-frame clones appear in the TCRdb table, and some are missing; sequencing was by immunoSEQ multiplex PCR. The sample carries 150,000 to 200,000 clones, more than 70% recorded once. The source material was peripheral blood. The receptors originated from a man aged 35 to 55 with active or convalescent COVID-19.

This rearrangement joins TRBV9 to TRBJ1-3; 10 nucleotides align to TRBD1. J lost 4 bases, V lost 3 bases, and 7 bases had no gene match. The CDR3 extends over 16 amino acids. The germline gives CDR1 SGDLS, CDR2 YYNGEE. The CDR3 here is CASSASDRGHGNTIYF. CDR3 DNA sequence: TGTGCCAGCAGCGCCTCAGACAGGGGGCACGGAAACACCATATATTTT.

The CDR3 here is CASSPRLNSNQPQHF. Here the CDR3 DNA reads TGTGCCAGCAGCCCCAGACTGAATAGCAATCAGCCCCAGCATTTT. V is TRBV6-2 or TRBV6-3 and J is TRBJ1-5; D unclear. Trimming left V 6 bases short and J 0 bases short, with 12 bases between. The CDR3 is made up of 15 amino acids. The germline CDR1 and CDR2 sequences are MNHEY and SVGEGT.

J is TRBJ1-2 and V is TRBV11-1; D ambiguous. V was trimmed by 6 bases and J by 4 bases, leaving 12 bases between them. The CDR3 consists of 13 residues. Germline lookup yields CDR1 SGHAT and CDR2 FQDESV (reference sequence). The CDR3 loop reads CASRGSGGYGYTF. In DNA, the CDR3 is TGTGCCAGCAGGGGGAGTGGAGGCTATGGCTACACCTTC. Full variable domain (outside the CDR3, taken from reference TRBV11-1 and TRBJ1-2): EAEVAQSPRYKITEKSQAVAFWCDPISGHATLYWYRQILGQGPELLVQFQDESVVDDSQLPKDRFSAERLKGVDSTLKIQPAELGDSAMYLCASRGSGGYGYTFGSGTRLTVV.

V is TRBV6-1 and J is TRBJ1-5, with D unclear. The germline V and J ends were trimmed by 2 bases and 4 bases, with 12 bases remaining between them. Germline V gene sequence: CDR1 MNHNS, CDR2 SASEGT. The CDR3 consists of 15 residues. CDR3 sequence reads: CASSESLRPNQPQHF. The CDR3 nucleotides are TGTGCCAGCAGTGAAAGTTTGAGGCCAAATCAGCCCCAGCATTTT.

J is TRBJ1-4 and V is TRBV6-5; no firm D call. V lost 8 bases and J 5 bases, leaving 18 bases between the germline ends. The germline gives CDR1 MNHEY, CDR2 SVGAGI. There are 15 residues in the CDR3. CDR3 amino acids: CASLSLRGRNEKLFF. In DNA, the CDR3 is TGTGCCAGCCTATCTCTCCGGGGAAGAAATGAAAAACTGTTTTTT.

The chain employs TRBV5-4 and TRBJ1-2; unclear D gene. V shed 3 bases and J shed 8 bases, with 17 bases lying between them. This CDR3 region has 14 residues. Looked up from germline, CDR1 is SGHNT and CDR2 is YYREEE (reference sequence). CDR3 sequence: CASSSKQREGGYTF. The CDR3 DNA follows: TGTGCCAGCAGCTCGAAACAGAGGGAAGGCGGCTACACCTTC.

The chain joins TRBV5-3 to TRBJ1-1; 7 bases match TRBD1. TRBV5-3 is treated as an ORF (open reading frame) with a function not yet certain. The CDR3 extends over 15 amino acids. Trimming cost V 6 bases and J 2 bases; bases outside gene matches: 10. CDR3 coding DNA: TGTGCCAGAACACGTACGACAGGGCATAACACTGAAGCTTTCTTT. The encoded protein is CARTRTTGHNTEAFF.

This clone occurred once. This chain joins TRBV3-1 (or the pseudogene TRBV3-2) and TRBJ2-5, with D hard to call. V was cut by 3 bases and J by 4 bases, with 6 bases left in between. The CDR3 totals 12 residues. CDR1 LGHDT and CDR2 YNNKEL come from the germline V gene (reference sequence). Here the CDR3 reads CASSQARETQYF. Written as DNA, the CDR3 is TGTGCCAGCAGCCAGGCCAGAGAGACCCAGTACTTC.

This chain joins TRBV9 and TRBJ1-1; 11 bases line up with TRBD1. This CDR3 has 15 amino acids. Germline CDR1 reads SGDLS; CDR2 reads YYNGEE. V lost 0 bases to trimming and J lost 4 bases; unmatched junction nucleotides: 2. The CDR3 is CASSVGGTGGTEAFF. The CDR3, as DNA: TGTGCCAGCAGCGTAGGAGGGACAGGGGGCACTGAAGCTTTCTTT.

This chain connects TRBV4-1 to TRBJ1-2; TRBD1 might be the D (6 bases). The CDR3 runs to 14 residues. In germline, CDR1 is MGHRA, CDR2 YSYEKL. Trimming took 4 bases from V and 8 from J, leaving 17 bases between them. The CDR3 is CASSPGNPGDGYTF. Written as DNA, the CDR3 is TGCGCCAGCAGCCCTGGGAACCCAGGGGACGGCTACACCTTC.

The V gene is TRBV18, the J gene TRBJ2-5; a weak D match, TRBD2 (6 bases). Germline V gives CDR1 KGHSH, CDR2 LQKENI. The CDR3 covers 13 residues. V lost 4 bases and J 1 base, leaving 7 bases between the germline ends. The CDR3 nucleotides read TGTGCCAGCTCACAGGGACTCCAAGAGACCCAGTACTTC. Encoded protein: CASSQGLQETQYF.

V and J are TRBV28 and TRBJ1-1; D call uncertain. The V gene lost 11 bases and the J gene lost 0 bases, with 13 bases spanning the gap. There are 13 residues in the CDR3. CDR1 MDHEN and CDR2 SYDVKM come from the germline V gene. The CDR3 DNA follows: TGTGCCGCCGGCCCCCGGGTGAACACTGAAGCTTTCTTT. Its protein product is CAAGPRVNTEAFF. The variable domain in full, completed from reference TRBV28 and TRBJ1-1, reads DVKVTQSSRYLVKRTGEKVFLECVQDMDHENMFWYRQDPGLGLRLIYFSYDVKMKEKGDIPEGYSVSREKKERFSLILESASTNQTSMYLCAAGPRVNTEAFFGQGTRLTVV.

This clone was detected only once. V is TRBV7-8 and J is TRBJ1-3; 8 nucleotides line up with TRBD1. V lost 5 bases to trimming and J lost 2 bases; unmatched junction nucleotides: 8. The CDR3 is 16 residues long. Germline V gene sequence: CDR1 SGHVS, CDR2 FQNEAQ. The CDR3 DNA sequence: TGTGCCAGCAGCCTTCGTCCAGGGGGCACTGGAAACACCATATATTTT. Protein: CASSLRPGGTGNTIYF.

The gene calls are TRBV7-9 and TRBJ1-2; the D gene is possibly TRBD1 (5 bases). V lost 1 base to trimming and J lost 1 base, with 13 bases between them. The CDR3 is 16 residues long. The germline V gene has CDR1 SEHNR and CDR2 FQNEAQ (reference sequence). The CDR3 region is CASSLGGGAVNYGYTF. CDR3 nucleotides: TGTGCCAGCAGCTTAGGGGGAGGGGCCGTTAACTATGGCTACACCTTC.

This clone showed up just a few times. The chain combines TRBV5-1 with TRBJ2-3; TRBD2 aligns across 11 bases. This CDR3 has 16 residues. The germline gives CDR1 SGHRS, CDR2 YFSETQ. J gave up 1 base and V 4 bases, and 5 bases lay outside the gene matches. CDR3 loop: CASSPGTSGRTDTQYF. CDR3 coding DNA: TGCGCCAGCAGCCCGGGGACTAGCGGACGCACAGATACGCAGTATTTT.

The J gene is TRBJ2-3, the V gene TRBV5-3; 12 bases map to TRBD1. TRBV5-3 is marked as an open reading frame, function uncertain. The CDR3 totals 17 residues. V lost 2 bases, J lost 2 bases, and 6 bases stayed unmatched. CDR3: CARSFLWDRGHTDTQYF. The CDR3 nucleotides are TGTGCCAGAAGCTTCCTTTGGGACAGGGGGCACACAGATACGCAGTATTTT.

The chain carries TRBV2 and TRBJ2-1; tentatively, D is TRBD2 (6 bases). Looked up from germline, CDR1 is SNHLY and CDR2 is FYNNEI. V was shortened by 8 bases and J by 4 bases, with 9 bases between the two germline ends. The CDR3 loop spans 12 amino acids. CDR3 amino acids: CASYLAYNEQFF. CDR3 coding DNA: TGTGCCAGCTATCTAGCGTACAATGAGCAGTTCTTC.